One and the same sample provided the 8 T cell receptor beta chains below, sequenced in a study of OX40 agonist ivuxolimab in advanced cancers. The data were produced by immunoSEQ multiplex PCR, yet TCRdb's version contains in-frame clones alone and is incomplete. The sample holds about 73,000 clones, about 85% seen once. The source material was CD4+ or CD8+ T cells sorted from blood, sampled in a trial of the OX40 agonist ivuxolimab. The receptors stem from an adult with an advanced solid tumor such as melanoma, head and neck, liver or kidney cancer.

This chain connects TRBV5-1 to TRBJ2-7; 7 nucleotides line up with TRBD1. Trimming at V came to 0 bases and at J to 5 bases, leaving 5 bases not matched to a gene. Looked up from germline, CDR1 is SGHRS and CDR2 is YFSETQ. The CDR3 runs to 14 residues. CDR3 region: CASSLGQGDNEQYF. The CDR3 DNA is TGCGCCAGCAGCTTGGGACAGGGTGATAACGAGCAGTACTTC. The complete variable domain, with remaining parts taken from reference TRBV5-1 and TRBJ2-7, reads KAGVTQTPRYLIKTRGQQVTLSCSPISGHRSVSWYQQTPGQGLQFLFEYFSETQRNKGNFPGRFSGRQFSNSRSEMNVSTLELGDSALYLCASSLGQGDNEQYFGPGTRLTVT.

The CDR3 protein is CASSRGTGTYGYTF. The DNA of the CDR3 is TGTGCCAGCAGCCGCGGGACAGGGACATATGGCTACACCTTC. This rearrangement joins TRBV11-2 to TRBJ1-2, with 9 bases that match TRBD1. After removal of 5 bases from V and 5 bases from J, the junction contained 6 bases not matched to a gene. Germline V gene sequence: CDR1 SGHAT, CDR2 FQNNGV. CDR3 size: 14 residues.

This chain links TRBV28 with TRBJ2-5; TRBD2 matches at 7 bases. Germline CDR1 is MDHEN and CDR2 is SYDVKM. Unmatched junction bases numbered 12, after V lost 3 bases and J lost 5 bases. The CDR3 contains 16 residues. This chain's CDR3 is CASSLGLGTTRETQYF. The CDR3 DNA reads TGTGCCAGCAGTTTGGGTTTGGGGACTACGAGGGAGACCCAGTACTTC.

This clone was detected only a few times. The chain recombines TRBV19 with TRBJ1-5, with 11 positions matching TRBD1. The CDR3 is 16 amino acids. Germline V gene lookup returns CDR1 LNHDA and CDR2 SQIVND (reference sequence). J was trimmed by 6 bases and V by 3 bases; bases with no gene match: 7. CDR3 DNA: TGTGCCAGTAGTATTCATCAAGGGACAGGGGGTCAGCCCCAGCATTTT. Translating gives CASSIHQGTGGQPQHF.

The V and J genes are TRBV7-2 and TRBJ1-2, with D possibly matching TRBD1 (5 bases). Trimming removed 1 base at V and 7 bases at J, with 19 bases between. Germline CDR1 reads SGHTA; CDR2 reads FQGNSA. This CDR3 spans 16 amino acids. The CDR3, as DNA: TGTGCCAGCAGCTTAGGACTGCAAGCGGCTGGGGGTGGCTACACCTTC. Protein product: CASSLGLQAAGGGYTF.

The genes are TRBV6-5 and TRBJ2-7; 8 bases line up with TRBD1. CDR3 length: 14 amino acids. Germline-derived CDR1 and CDR2 are MNHEY and SVGAGI. V lost 5 bases to trimming and J lost 5 bases; unmatched junction nucleotides: 8. Here the CDR3 DNA reads TGTGCCAGCAGTAAACGGGACAGGTTCAACGAGCAGTACTTC. Its protein is CASSKRDRFNEQYF.

The chain uses TRBV5-1 and TRBJ1-6; 7 bases agree with TRBD1. V was pared by 6 bases and J by 7 bases, with 7 bases of the junction left unmatched. Germline V gene sequence: CDR1 SGHRS, CDR2 YFSETQ. This CDR3 region has 14 residues. The CDR3 bases are TGCGCCAGCATGCCGGGACAGCTAAATTCACCCCTCCACTTT. It encodes CASMPGQLNSPLHF.

This clone was detected once. This chain connects TRBV19 to TRBJ1-3; the match to TRBD1 covers 7 bases. The CDR3 is 17 amino acids. Looked up from germline, CDR1 is LNHDA and CDR2 is SQIVND (reference sequence). J was trimmed by 0 bases and V by 2 bases; bases with no gene match: 7. The CDR3 reads CASSIKGDSISGNTIYF. CDR3 sequence (DNA): TGTGCCAGTAGTATAAAAGGGGACAGCATCTCTGGAAACACCATATATTTT. The full variable domain, completed using reference TRBV19 and TRBJ1-3, is DGGITQSPKYLFRKEGQNVTLSCEQNLNHDAMYWYRQDPGQGLRLIYYSQIVNDFQKGDIAEGYSVSREKKESFPLTVTSAQKNPTAFYLCASSIKGDSISGNTIYFGEGSWLTVV.